Included here is one T cell receptor (beta chain) sequence, with context. Its antigen remains unknown. This entry comes from a study of shared clonotypes between healthy human individuals. Study as a whole: Researchers assigned three CD4 naive, three CD4 memory, two CD8 naive and one CD8 memory plate to each donor. Study-wide points: Among the subsets, naive ones generally showed larger estimated richness than memory ones.

Genomic DNA belonging to each subset was distributed in equal measure over several immunoSEQ plates. Clones were sequenced by immunoSEQ multiplex PCR, and TCRdb holds only the in-frame ones, with some missing. The sample records fewer than 400,000 clones, roughly 70% being singletons. The sequence derives from a man under 40 in good health. The sample was memory CD4+ T cells sorted from blood. The subset was: CD45RA-negative fraction.

CDR3: CSVGESRGETQYF. The CDR3 DNA is TGCAGCGTTGGGGAGAGCAGGGGAGAGACCCAGTACTTC. The gene calls are TRBV29-1 and TRBJ2-5; D possibly corresponds to TRBD1 (6 bases). The V end was cut by 4 bases, the J end by 4 bases, with 13 bases between. The CDR3 contains 13 residues. Germline V gene sequence: CDR1 SQVTM, CDR2 ANQGSEA.